This TCR beta chain was captured by sequencing in a study of cytomegalovirus exposure and HLA in healthy donors. Study details: Clustering assigned about 76% of the approximately 400 genotyped donors to the Caucasian-associated ancestry cluster. General observations from the study: For most subjects, TCR beta sequences were reported to predict HLA-A and HLA-B alleles with accuracy.

V was trimmed by 0 bases and J by 0 bases, leaving 5 bases between them. This CDR3 has 14 amino acids. Germline V gene sequence: CDR1 SGHDT, CDR2 YYEEEE. In the case of this clone: The target antigen is unknown.

Researchers ran the PCR with 60 Vbeta and 13 Jbeta primers. The protocol was immunoSEQ multiplex PCR, while the TCRdb copy is restricted to in-frame clones and leaves out a portion. The table lists roughly 190,000 clones, around 87% of them singletons. It was healthy bone marrow donors who served as donors. At collection, donors were nominally healthy, but unrecorded immune exposures were probable. This sequence originates from a woman under 30 in good health and CMV-seronegative. The source material was PBMCs. The chain joins TRBV5-6 to TRBJ2-3, with D unresolved. The CDR3 DNA is TGTGCCAGCAGCTTGGACATAAGCACAGATACGCAGTATTTT. Translating it yields CASSLDISTDTQYF.